This T cell receptor beta chain was found in a study of CD8+CD57+ T cells in acquired aplastic anemia. For the study at large: The average for DNA from sorted CD4+ and CD8+ cells was 3 to 4 ug.

Genomic DNA was employed as the template in profiling TCR beta VDJ and CDR3. TCRdb called the reads again in MiXCR, with one record for every CDR3 protein. The sample shows over 150,000 distinct CDR3 sequences, around 40% of them seen only once. Ten or more counts support this clonotype. Its antigen is currently unknown. Study outcomes and limitations: Statistical testing detected no significant gap in CD8+ Simpson's diversity between patients and controls.

This CDR3 comprises 12 residues. The V gene's germline CDR1 is MNHNS and CDR2 SASEGT. V shed 0 bases and J shed 9 bases, with 9 bases lying between them. The chain joins TRBV6-1 to TRBJ2-7, with no clear D. The sample consisted of sorted CD4+, CD8+, or CD8+CD57+ T cells (not recorded which) from PBMCs. This clonotype was obtained from a human donor in good health. The CDR3 nucleotides read TGTGCCAGCAGTGAAGCGAGGATGGGGCAGTACTTC. The encoded protein is CASSEARMGQYF.